This TCR beta chain was captured in a study of control samples from healthy donors and cancer patients. The germline CDR1 and CDR2 sequences are SGHRS and YFSETQ. Trimming stripped 0 bases from V and 5 bases from J, with 5 bases between. The CDR3 length is 13 residues. Produced via immunoSEQ multiplex PCR; TCRdb's table is partial and in-frame only. The top ten hold over 2% of the sample, which has 100,000 to 150,000 clones, roughly 90% seen once. This rearrangement joins TRBV5-1 to TRBJ2-2, with no clear D. This clonotype was obtained from a woman in her fifties or sixties in good health. Source material: blood. The CDR3 protein is CASSLERTGELFF. The CDR3, as DNA: TGCGCCAGCAGCTTGGAAAGGACCGGGGAGCTGTTTTTT.